This TCR beta chain was obtained from a study of early T cells in non-severe SARS-CoV-2 infection. The study's findings and limits: Reliance on VDJdb matching favored anti-spike CD8 responses; private and CD4 specificities were missed.

Individual cDNA molecules received unique molecular identifiers. MiXCR was run by TCRdb on the 5' RACE reads, yielding one entry per CDR3 protein. The top ten hold approximately 15% of the sample, which has 35,000 to 45,000 distinct CDR3 sequences, more than 9% seen once. Many counts were recorded for this clonotype. Its specificity is unknown. The CDR3 loop spans 24 amino acids. Germline V lookup: CDR1 MNHEY, CDR2 SVGAGI. The ends were cut back, 4 bases at V and 0 bases at J, with 37 bases in the middle. V gene TRBV6-5 combines with J gene TRBJ1-5; the D gene is possibly TRBD1 (5 bases). Sample: whole blood. The sequence was obtained from an adult who was a healthcare worker with PCR-confirmed SARS-CoV-2 infection or an uninfected control (not recorded which). The chain's CDR3 is CASSCILWDPGADTQIYSNQPQHF. Here the CDR3 DNA reads TGTGCCAGCAGTTGCATCCTTTGGGATCCCGGGGCAGACACCCAGATATATAGCAATCAGCCCCAGCATTTT.